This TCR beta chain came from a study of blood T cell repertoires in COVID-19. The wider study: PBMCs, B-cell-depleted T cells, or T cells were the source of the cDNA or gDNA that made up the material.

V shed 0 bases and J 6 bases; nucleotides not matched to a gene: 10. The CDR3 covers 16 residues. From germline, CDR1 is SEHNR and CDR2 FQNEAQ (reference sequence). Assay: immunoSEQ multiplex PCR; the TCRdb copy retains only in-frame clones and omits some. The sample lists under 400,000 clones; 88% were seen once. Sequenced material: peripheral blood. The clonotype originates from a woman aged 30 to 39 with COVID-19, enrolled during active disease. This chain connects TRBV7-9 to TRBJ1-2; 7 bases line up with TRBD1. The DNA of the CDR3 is TGTGCCAGCAGCTTAGCAGGGGGCAGGTTAGGAAATGGCTACACCTTC. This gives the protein CASSLAGGRLGNGYTF.